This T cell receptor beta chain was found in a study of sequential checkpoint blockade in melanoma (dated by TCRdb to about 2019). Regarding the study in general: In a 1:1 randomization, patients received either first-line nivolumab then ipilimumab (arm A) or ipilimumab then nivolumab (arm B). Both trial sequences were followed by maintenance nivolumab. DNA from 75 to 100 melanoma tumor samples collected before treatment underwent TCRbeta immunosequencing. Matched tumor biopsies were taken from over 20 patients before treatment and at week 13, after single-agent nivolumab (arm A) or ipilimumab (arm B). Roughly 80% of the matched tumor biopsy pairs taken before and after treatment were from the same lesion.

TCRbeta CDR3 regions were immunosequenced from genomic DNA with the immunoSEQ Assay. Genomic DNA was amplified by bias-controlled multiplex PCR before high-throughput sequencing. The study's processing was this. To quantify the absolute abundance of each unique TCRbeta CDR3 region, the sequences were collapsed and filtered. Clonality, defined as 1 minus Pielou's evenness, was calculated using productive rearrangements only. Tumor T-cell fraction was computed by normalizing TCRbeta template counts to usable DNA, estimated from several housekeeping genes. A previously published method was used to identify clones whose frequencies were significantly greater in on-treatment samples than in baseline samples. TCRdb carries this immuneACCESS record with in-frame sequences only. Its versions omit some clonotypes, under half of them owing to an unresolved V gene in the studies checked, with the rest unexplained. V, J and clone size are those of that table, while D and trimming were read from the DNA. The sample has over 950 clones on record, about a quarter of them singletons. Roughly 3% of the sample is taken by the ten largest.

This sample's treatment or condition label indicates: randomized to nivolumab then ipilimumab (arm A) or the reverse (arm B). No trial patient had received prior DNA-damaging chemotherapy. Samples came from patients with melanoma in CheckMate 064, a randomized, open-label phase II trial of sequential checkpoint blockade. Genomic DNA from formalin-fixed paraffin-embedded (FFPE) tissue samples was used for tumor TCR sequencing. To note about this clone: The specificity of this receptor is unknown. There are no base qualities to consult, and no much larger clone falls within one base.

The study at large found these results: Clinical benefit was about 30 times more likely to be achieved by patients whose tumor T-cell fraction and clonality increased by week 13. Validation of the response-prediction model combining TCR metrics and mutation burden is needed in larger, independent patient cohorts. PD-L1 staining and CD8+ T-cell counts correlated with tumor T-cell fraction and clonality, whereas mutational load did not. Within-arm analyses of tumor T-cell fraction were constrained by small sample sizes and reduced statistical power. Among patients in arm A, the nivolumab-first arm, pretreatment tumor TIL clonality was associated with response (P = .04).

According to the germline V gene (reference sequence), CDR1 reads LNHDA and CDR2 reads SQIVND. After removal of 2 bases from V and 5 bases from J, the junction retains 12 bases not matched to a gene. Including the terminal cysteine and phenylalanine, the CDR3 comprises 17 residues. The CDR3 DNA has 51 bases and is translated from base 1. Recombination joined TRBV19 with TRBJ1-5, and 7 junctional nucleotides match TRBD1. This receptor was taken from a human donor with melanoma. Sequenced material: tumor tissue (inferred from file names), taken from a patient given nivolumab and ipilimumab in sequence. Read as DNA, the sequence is TGTGCCAGTAGTATAAGGCCCCCGGGACAGTTCCATCAGCCCCAGCATTTT. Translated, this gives CASSIRPPGQFHQPQHF. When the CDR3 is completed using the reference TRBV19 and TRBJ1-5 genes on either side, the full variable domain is DGGITQSPKYLFRKEGQNVTLSCEQNLNHDAMYWYRQDPGQGLRLIYYSQIVNDFQKGDIAEGYSVSREKKESFPLTVTSAQKNPTAFYLCASSIRPPGQFHQPQHFGDGTRLSIL.